The T cell receptor (beta chain) described here comes from a study of blood T cells in healthy people across ages. General study points: The fall in TCR beta diversity per million T cells was roughly linear with age. Estimated diversity across one million T cells was deemed an underestimate. A greater number of naive CD4+ cells and higher diversity distinguished long-lived donors from aged donors.

PCR was performed a second time for 7 to 11 cycles using a sample-barcoded 5' primer and a J-beta primer mix. Each CDR3 protein gets one entry after TCRdb re-called the 5' RACE reads with MiXCR. Of fewer than 900,000 distinct CDR3 sequences in the sample, roughly 44% were seen once. Only a few counts were recorded for this clonotype. The antigen is not known. The specimen sequenced was blood. The TCR originated in a woman aged 60-70 years in good health.

The CDR3 protein is CASSAGFSTDTQYF. CDR3 bases: TGTGCCAGCAGCGCAGGGTTTTCGACAGATACGCAGTATTTT. The chain couples TRBV9 to TRBJ2-3, with a weak D call TRBD1 (5 bases). This CDR3 is built from 14 residues. Germline V gene lookup returns CDR1 SGDLS and CDR2 YYNGEE. Trimming shortened V by 3 bases and J by 3 bases, and 11 bases separated the two germline ends.